What follows are 31 T cell receptor beta chains derived from one specimen sequenced in a study of human T cells and chemical hapten exposure. Time point noted: pre-sensitization, week 0. As to treatment: therapeutic diphenylcyclopropenone sensitization with weekly scalp DPC. TCRdb analysed the RACE reads with MiXCR anew, one entry per CDR3 protein. The table records roughly 90,000 distinct CDR3 sequences, nearly 10% of them present only once. Sequencing used whole blood, obtained in connection with sensitization to the hapten diphenylcyclopropenone (DPC). The receptors shown here come from a woman aged 40-49 years with alopecia areata. Some clones in this sample may be carry-over from other donors' samples.

This clonotype was seen many times. The chain combines TRBV12-3 or TRBV12-4 with TRBJ1-6; 7 bases line up with TRBD1. The CDR3 covers 12 residues. Trimming took 6 bases from V and 16 from J; bases not matched to a gene: 9. CDR3 DNA sequence: TGTGCCAGCAGGGGACAGAGACTGCCTCTCCACTTT. Translated, it gives CASRGQRLPLHF.

This clonotype was seen more than once but under ten times. This chain joins TRBV28 and TRBJ1-5, with D tentatively TRBD1 (5 bases). This CDR3 is built from 14 residues. CDR1 MDHEN and CDR2 SYDVKM come from the germline V gene. The V and J ends lost 6 bases and 6 bases respectively, with 15 bases between them. The CDR3 coding sequence is TGTGCCAGCAGCCCATCAACAGGAATTCAGCCCCAGCATTTT. Amino acid sequence: CASSPSTGIQPQHF.

There are many counts of this clonotype. The rearrangement joins TRBV5-1 to TRBJ1-2; TRBD1 might be the D (5 bases). V was shortened by 0 bases and J by 4 bases, with 7 bases between the two germline ends. Per germline, CDR1 SGHRS and CDR2 YFSETQ. This CDR3 has 13 amino acids. CDR3 amino acids: CASSLGQSYGYTF. The CDR3 DNA sequence: TGCGCCAGCAGCTTGGGACAGAGCTATGGCTACACCTTC.

The chain is built from TRBV27 and TRBJ1-5; 9 bases are a match to TRBD1. Germline V gene lookup returns CDR1 MNHEY and CDR2 SMNVEV (reference sequence). The CDR3 totals 18 residues. After removal of 3 bases from V and 4 bases from J, the junction contained 13 bases not matched to a gene. The CDR3: CASSFFGQGKQVNQPQHF. The DNA for the CDR3 is TGTGCCAGCAGTTTCTTCGGACAGGGGAAACAGGTTAATCAGCCCCAGCATTTT.

In this sample, this clonotype turned up many times. The V and J genes are TRBV2 and TRBJ2-4; 8 nucleotides align to TRBD1. J gave up 1 base and V 4 bases, and 3 bases lay outside the gene matches. CDR1 and CDR2 (germline): SNHLY, FYNNEI. CDR3 length: 15 amino acids. The CDR3 region is CASSADRVAKNIQYF. Written as DNA, the CDR3 is TGTGCCAGCAGTGCGGACAGGGTGGCCAAAAACATTCAGTACTTC. The variable domain in full, completed from reference TRBV2 and TRBJ2-4, reads EPEVTQTPSHQVTQMGQEVILRCVPISNHLYFYWYRQILGQKVEFLVSFYNNEISEKSEIFDDQFSVERPDGSNFTLKIRSTKLEDSAMYFCASSADRVAKNIQYFGAGTRLSVL.

The J gene is TRBJ2-2, the V gene TRBV2; no clear D gene. CDR1 SNHLY and CDR2 FYNNEI come from the germline V gene. Trimming removed 6 bases from V and 0 bases from J, with 5 bases in between. The CDR3 runs to 13 residues. In nucleotides, the CDR3 is TGTGCCAGCAGAAGGCCGAACACCGGGGAGCTGTTTTTT. This translates into CASRRPNTGELFF. Full variable domain (outside the CDR3, taken from reference TRBV2 and TRBJ2-2): EPEVTQTPSHQVTQMGQEVILRCVPISNHLYFYWYRQILGQKVEFLVSFYNNEISEKSEIFDDQFSVERPDGSNFTLKIRSTKLEDSAMYFCASRRPNTGELFFGEGSRLTVL.

The chain has TRBV7-7 and TRBJ2-1; the D gene is possibly TRBD1 (8 bases). V was trimmed by 4 bases and J by 9 bases, leaving 13 bases between them. Looked up from germline, CDR1 is SSHAT and CDR2 is FNYEAQ (reference sequence). CDR3 length: 13 amino acids. DNA of the CDR3: TGTGCCAGCAGCTCACAGGGGGGGACTGAGCAGTTCTTC. Its translation: CASSSQGGTEQFF.

A note on this clonotype: This may be a read error: a much more frequent sequence differs by one nucleotide. The rearrangement uses TRBV30 and TRBJ2-5, with TRBD1 identical over 10 bases. The germline V gene has CDR1 GTSNPN and CDR2 SVGIG (reference sequence). CDR3 length: 13 residues. Here the CDR3 reads CAWGQGERETQHF. Written as DNA, the CDR3 is TGTGCCTGGGGACAGGGGGAAAGGGAGACCCAGCACTTC.

This clonotype has a count of ten or more. V usage is TRBV11-3 and J usage is TRBJ2-7, with a possible D match to TRBD2 (5 bases). The ends were cut back, 2 bases at V and 4 bases at J, with 27 bases in the middle. Germline CDR1 SGHNT, CDR2 YENEEA. The CDR3 consists of 19 residues. CDR3 sequence: CASSLSWFGVSRAIYEQYF. Written as DNA, the CDR3 is TGTGCCAGCAGCTTAAGCTGGTTCGGGGTAAGTCGGGCCATATACGAGCAGTACTTC.

The gene calls are TRBV4-1 and TRBJ2-5, with a weak D call TRBD2 (5 bases). The germline gives CDR1 MGHRA, CDR2 YSYEKL. This CDR3 has 16 amino acids. Trimming took 1 base from V and 3 from J, leaving 15 bases between them. CDR3 sequence (DNA): TGCGCCAGCAGCCAAGTGGGAGATGGCCTCGAAGAGACCCAGTACTTC. Amino acid sequence: CASSQVGDGLEETQYF.

This clonotype was seen ten or more times. The V call is TRBV4-3, the J call TRBJ2-1; a weak D match, TRBD1 (5 bases). The CDR3 sequence is 15 residues long. With 0 bases removed from V and 8 bases from J, the gap between germline ends came to 14 bases. CDR1 and CDR2 from the germline V gene are LGHNA and YSLEER. DNA for the CDR3: TGCGCCAGCAGCCAAGAAAGTCAGTTGGGGCATGAGCAGTTCTTC. Amino acid sequence: CASSQESQLGHEQFF.

The sample holds a few counts of this clonotype. This rearrangement joins TRBV7-9 to TRBJ1-1, with D unclear. CDR3 length: 12 amino acids. V shed 8 bases and J shed 0 bases, with 7 bases lying between them. Germline V gene data show CDR1 as SEHNR and CDR2 as FQNEAQ (reference sequence). CDR3 sequence: CASPNLNTEAFF. In nucleotides, the CDR3 is TGTGCCAGCCCTAACCTGAACACTGAAGCTTTCTTT. Full variable domain (remainder filled in from reference TRBV7-9 and TRBJ1-1): DTGVSQNPRHKITKRGQNVTFRCDPISEHNRLYWYRQTLGQGPEFLTYFQNEAQLEKSRLLSDRFSAERPKGSFSTLEIQRTEQGDSAMYLCASPNLNTEAFFGQGTRLTVV.

This clonotype has ten or more counts. The V call is TRBV24-1, the J call TRBJ2-2; D unresolved. Trimming pared 1 base from V and 9 bases from J, leaving 11 bases between. This CDR3 is 14 amino acids long. CDR1 is KGHDR, CDR2 SFDVKD, per germline. In DNA, the CDR3 is TGTGCCACCAGTGATTTCGGACCCGGTCGGGAGCTGTTTTTT. Protein sequence: CATSDFGPGRELFF.

This clonotype appeared many times. The CDR3 reads CASSSWTVTDTQYF. CDR3 DNA sequence: TGTGCCAGCAGCTCATGGACTGTCACAGATACGCAGTATTTT. The J gene is TRBJ2-3, the V gene TRBV11-2, with D perhaps TRBD2 (5 bases). This CDR3 is 14 amino acids long. V was trimmed by 4 bases and J by 2 bases, leaving 10 bases between them. CDR1 is SGHAT, CDR2 FQNNGV, per germline.

J is TRBJ2-5 and V is TRBV12-3 or TRBV12-4; D could derive from TRBD1 or TRBD2 (6 bases each). Trimming pared 6 bases from V and 1 base from J, leaving 9 bases between. The CDR3 runs to 13 residues. The CDR3 nucleotides read TGTGCCAGCAGAACGGGGGCCCAAGAGACCCAGTACTTC. Translating it yields CASRTGAQETQYF.

This clonotype was picked up many times. The chain joins TRBV5-1 to TRBJ1-1; the D is unclear. Deletions cut 4 bases from V and 5 bases from J, with 12 bases between. Per germline, CDR1 SGHRS and CDR2 YFSETQ. The length of the CDR3 is 13 residues. The CDR3 bases are TGCGCCAGCAGCCACGATCGGTGGACTGAAGCTTTCTTT. It codes for CASSHDRWTEAFF.

Ten or more counts support this clonotype. The chain links TRBV3-1 to TRBJ1-1, with D possibly matching TRBD1 (6 bases). This CDR3 comprises 12 residues. Looked up from germline, CDR1 is LGHDT and CDR2 is YNNKEL (reference sequence). The ends were cut back, 4 bases at V and 10 bases at J, with 13 bases in the middle. The CDR3 region has the DNA TGTGCCAGCAGCCGCGTACAGGGTAGAGCTTTCTTT. Translating it yields CASSRVQGRAFF. Filled out from reference TRBV3-1 and TRBJ1-1, the complete variable domain reads DTAVSQTPKYLVTQMGNDKSIKCEQNLGHDTMYWYKQDSKKFLKIMFSYNNKELIINETVPNRFSPKSPDKAHLNLHINSLELGDSAVYFCASSRVQGRAFFGQGTRLTVV.

This clonotype appeared a few times. The chain joins TRBV7-6 to TRBJ2-2, with D tentatively TRBD1 (5 bases). This CDR3 has 15 amino acids. V lost 1 base to trimming and J lost 3 bases, with 9 bases between them. Per the germline V gene, CDR1 is SGHVS and CDR2 is FNYEAQ. This CDR3 is CASSLEAGHTGELFF. DNA of the CDR3: TGTGCCAGCAGCTTAGAGGCAGGGCACACCGGGGAGCTGTTTTTT. Together with reference TRBV7-6 and TRBJ2-2, the CDR3 gives the full variable domain: GAGVSQSPRYKVTKRGQDVALRCDPISGHVSLYWYRQALGQGPEFLTYFNYEAQQDKSGLPNDRFSAERPEGSISTLTIQRTEQRDSAMYRCASSLEAGHTGELFFGEGSRLTVL.

This clonotype was recorded many times. The chain employs TRBV11-2 and TRBJ2-7; 9 bases align to TRBD1. Per the germline V gene, CDR1 is SGHAT and CDR2 is FQNNGV. Trimming removed 6 bases from V and 3 bases from J; junction bases left unmatched: 12. There are 16 residues in the CDR3. CDR3 region: CASSFGQGPAYYEQYF. The CDR3 DNA reads as TGTGCCAGCAGTTTCGGACAGGGGCCAGCCTACTACGAGCAGTACTTC.

The table lists this clonotype with a few counts. The chain couples TRBV6-5 to TRBJ1-2, with 9 bases identical to TRBD1. The CDR3 totals 14 residues. V gave up 1 base and J gave up 9 bases; unmatched junction bases: 6. Germline CDR1 MNHEY, CDR2 SVGAGI. The CDR3 DNA reads TGTGCCAGCAGTTACTGGGGGGGACAGGGAAGCTACACCTTC. Its translation: CASSYWGGQGSYTF.

This clonotype was counted only a few times. The chain joins TRBV5-1 to TRBJ1-1; D is undetermined. The CDR3 spans 14 residues. Trimming stripped 5 bases from V and 0 bases from J, with 11 bases between. The germline V gene has CDR1 SGHRS and CDR2 YFSETQ. CDR3 sequence (DNA): TGCGCCAGCAGGATCGACACTGTGAACACTGAAGCTTTCTTT. Translating it yields CASRIDTVNTEAFF.

This clonotype was seen ten or more times. The rearrangement links TRBV5-6 to TRBJ2-7, with D unclear. This CDR3 has 15 residues. In germline, CDR1 is SGHDT, CDR2 YYEEEE. V lost 1 base to trimming and J lost 4 bases, with 15 bases between them. The CDR3 DNA reads as TGTGCCAGCAGCTTGAGACGGACGGCCGAGTACGAGCAGTACTTC. This codes for CASSLRRTAEYEQYF.

This clonotype was found a few times. The chain has TRBV11-2 and TRBJ1-4; D perhaps matches TRBD1 (6 bases). Trimming shortened V by 5 bases and J by 7 bases, and 11 bases separated the two germline ends. This CDR3 contains 13 residues. Germline V CDR1 and CDR2: SGHAT, FQNNGV. The CDR3 sequence: CASSMTGGEKLFF. The CDR3 nucleotides are TGTGCCAGCAGCATGACAGGTGGTGAAAAACTGTTTTTT.

The CDR3 region is CSVESQGRYSYEQYF. CDR3 in DNA: TGCAGCGTTGAATCCCAGGGACGGTACTCCTACGAGCAGTACTTC. The chain employs TRBV29-1 and TRBJ2-7, with D tentatively TRBD1 or TRBD2 (5 bases each). CDR3 size: 15 residues. Germline loops: CDR1 SQVTM, CDR2 ANQGSEA. V was shortened by 2 bases and J by 0 bases, with 14 bases between the two germline ends.

The table lists this clonotype with many counts. The chain employs TRBV27 and TRBJ2-3; 10 bases map to TRBD2. V shed 7 bases, J shed 0 bases, and the junction held 7 bases outside the gene matches. Germline lookup yields CDR1 MNHEY and CDR2 SMNVEV (reference sequence). The CDR3 loop spans 16 amino acids. The CDR3 sequence is CASKLTSGFSTDTQYF. Written as DNA, the CDR3 is TGTGCCAGCAAACTGACTAGCGGGTTTAGCACAGATACGCAGTATTTT.

The table lists this clonotype with a few counts. The genes are TRBV4-1 and TRBJ1-4; 9 nucleotides match TRBD1. The J segment lost 8 bases and the V segment lost 5 bases, leaving 9 bases of the junction unmatched. The CDR3 is made up of 15 amino acids. Germline values: CDR1 MGHRA, CDR2 YSYEKL. In DNA, the CDR3 is TGCGCCAGCAGCTCTCGGACAGGGGCGGAGGAAAAACTGTTTTTT. Amino acid sequence: CASSSRTGAEEKLFF.

This clonotype was detected ten times or more. The chain joins TRBV11-3 to TRBJ2-3; D gene uncertain. This CDR3 is built from 14 residues. Germline V gene data show CDR1 as SGHNT and CDR2 as YENEEA. Trimming removed 0 bases at V and 0 bases at J, with 4 bases between. The CDR3 bases are TGTGCCAGCAGCTTAGATCCCAGCACAGATACGCAGTATTTT. It codes for CASSLDPSTDTQYF. The full variable domain, in which reference TRBV11-3 and TRBJ2-3 provide the parts outside the CDR3, is EAGVVQSPRYKIIEKKQPVAFWCNPISGHNTLYWYLQNLGQGPELLIRYENEEAVDDSQLPKDRFSAERLKGVDSTLKIQPAELGDSAVYLCASSLDPSTDTQYFGPGTRLTVL.

This clonotype was observed a handful of times. This chain uses TRBV12-3 or TRBV12-4 with TRBJ1-2; a weak D match, TRBD1 (5 bases). Trimming cost V 3 bases and J 6 bases, with 20 bases left between them. The CDR3 runs to 16 residues. Here the CDR3 DNA reads TGTGCCAGCAGTTTGGGCCCCAGCAGGGCAAGGGATGGCTACACCTTC. Its protein product is CASSLGPSRARDGYTF.

This clonotype occurred a few times. J is TRBJ1-1 and V is TRBV20-1; D gene unclear. There are 13 residues in the CDR3. Germline values: CDR1 DFQATT, CDR2 SNEGSKA (reference sequence). V lost 4 bases to trimming and J lost 7 bases, with 16 bases between them. CDR3 protein: CSAKILRGGEAFF. CDR3 sequence (DNA): TGCAGTGCTAAGATATTACGGGGAGGTGAAGCTTTCTTT.

This clonotype has ten or more counts. The chain links TRBV6-2 or TRBV6-3 to TRBJ2-7, with D perhaps matching TRBD2 (6 bases). The V gene lost 2 bases and the J gene lost 0 bases, with 8 bases spanning the gap. The CDR3 runs 14 residues. Germline CDR1 is MNHEY and CDR2 is SVGEGT. The CDR3 coding sequence is TGTGCCAGCAGTTACGGCGGGGACTCCTACGAGCAGTACTTC. This encodes CASSYGGDSYEQYF.

This clonotype was recorded at least ten times. The V gene is TRBV10-3, the J gene TRBJ2-7; D perhaps matches TRBD2 (5 bases). Trimming stripped 8 bases from V and 6 bases from J, with 23 bases between. The CDR3 is made up of 15 amino acids. Germline V lookup: CDR1 ENHRY, CDR2 SYGVKD. Written as DNA, the CDR3 is TGTGCCATCTCTGGCGGGCGCGCACCACCCGGCGAGCAGTACTTC. This sequence encodes CAISGGRAPPGEQYF.